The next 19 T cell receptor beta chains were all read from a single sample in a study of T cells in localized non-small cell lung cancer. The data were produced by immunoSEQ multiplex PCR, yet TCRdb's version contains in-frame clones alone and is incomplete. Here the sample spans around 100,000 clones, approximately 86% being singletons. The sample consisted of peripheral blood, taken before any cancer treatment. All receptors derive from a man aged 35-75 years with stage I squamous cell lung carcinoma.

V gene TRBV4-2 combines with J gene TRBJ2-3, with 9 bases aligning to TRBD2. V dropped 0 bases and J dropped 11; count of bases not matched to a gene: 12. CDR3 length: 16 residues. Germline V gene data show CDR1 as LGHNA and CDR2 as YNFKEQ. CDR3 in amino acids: CASSQETISGGSEQYF. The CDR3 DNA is TGTGCCAGCAGCCAAGAAACGATAAGCGGGGGGTCCGAGCAGTATTTT.

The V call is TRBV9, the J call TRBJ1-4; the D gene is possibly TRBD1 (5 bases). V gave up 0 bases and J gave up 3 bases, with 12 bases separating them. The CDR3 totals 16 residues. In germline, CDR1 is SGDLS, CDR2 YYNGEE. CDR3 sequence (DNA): TGTGCCAGCAGCGTAGGAAGGGACGGATCTAATGAAAAACTGTTTTTT. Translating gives CASSVGRDGSNEKLFF.

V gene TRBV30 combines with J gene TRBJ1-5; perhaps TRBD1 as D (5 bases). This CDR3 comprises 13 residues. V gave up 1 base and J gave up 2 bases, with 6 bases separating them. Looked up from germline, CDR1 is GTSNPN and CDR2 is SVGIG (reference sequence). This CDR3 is CAWSEGGNQPQHF. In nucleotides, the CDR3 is TGTGCCTGGAGTGAAGGGGGCAATCAGCCCCAGCATTTT.

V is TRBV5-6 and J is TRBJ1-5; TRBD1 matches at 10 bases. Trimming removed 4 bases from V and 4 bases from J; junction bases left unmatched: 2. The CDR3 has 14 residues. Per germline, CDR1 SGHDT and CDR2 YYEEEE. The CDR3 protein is CASSVGQGNQPQHF. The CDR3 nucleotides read TGTGCCAGCAGCGTGGGACAGGGGAATCAGCCCCAGCATTTT.

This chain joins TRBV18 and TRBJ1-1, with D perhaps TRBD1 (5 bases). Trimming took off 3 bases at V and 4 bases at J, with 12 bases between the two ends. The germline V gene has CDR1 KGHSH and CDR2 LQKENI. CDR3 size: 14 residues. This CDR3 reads CASSPTQVRTEAFF. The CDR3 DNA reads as TGTGCCAGCTCACCGACACAGGTTCGCACTGAAGCTTTCTTT.

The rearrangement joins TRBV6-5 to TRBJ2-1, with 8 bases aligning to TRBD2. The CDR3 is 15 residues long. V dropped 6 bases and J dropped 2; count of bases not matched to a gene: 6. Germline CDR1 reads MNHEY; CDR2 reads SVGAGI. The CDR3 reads CASSLDGGAYNEQFF. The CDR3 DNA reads TGTGCCAGCAGCCTGGACGGGGGGGCCTACAATGAGCAGTTCTTC.

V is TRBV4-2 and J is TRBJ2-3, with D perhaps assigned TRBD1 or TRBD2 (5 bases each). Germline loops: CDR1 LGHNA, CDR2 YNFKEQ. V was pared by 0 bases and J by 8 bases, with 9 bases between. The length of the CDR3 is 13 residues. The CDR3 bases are TGTGCCAGCAGCCAAGAAGGGGCGGGTACGCAGTATTTT. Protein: CASSQEGAGTQYF.

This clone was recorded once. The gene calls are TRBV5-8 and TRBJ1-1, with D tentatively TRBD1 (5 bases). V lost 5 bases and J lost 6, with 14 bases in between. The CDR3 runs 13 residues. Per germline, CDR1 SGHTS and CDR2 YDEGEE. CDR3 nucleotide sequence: TGTGCCAGCAGTATTAGTTTGGGGGCTGAAGCTTTCTTT. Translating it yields CASSISLGAEAFF.

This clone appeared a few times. DNA of the CDR3: TGTGCCAGCAGCTTACGAGAGCTTACCATATATTTT. Its translation: CASSLRELTIYF. The V call is TRBV7-9, the J call TRBJ1-3, with no clear D. The germline CDR1 and CDR2 sequences are SEHNR and FQNEAQ (reference sequence). The V and J ends lost 2 bases and 10 bases respectively, with 9 bases between them. The CDR3 consists of 12 residues.

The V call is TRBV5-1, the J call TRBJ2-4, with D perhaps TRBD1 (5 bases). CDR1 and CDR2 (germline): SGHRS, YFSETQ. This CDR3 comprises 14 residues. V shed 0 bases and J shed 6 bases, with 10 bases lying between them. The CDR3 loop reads CASSLGQKSNIQYF. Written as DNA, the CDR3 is TGCGCCAGCAGCTTGGGACAGAAGTCAAACATTCAGTACTTC.

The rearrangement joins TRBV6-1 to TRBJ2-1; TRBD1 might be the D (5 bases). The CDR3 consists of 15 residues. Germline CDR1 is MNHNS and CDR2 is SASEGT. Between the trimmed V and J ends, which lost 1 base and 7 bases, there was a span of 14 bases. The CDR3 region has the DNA TGTGCCAGCAGTGAAGGTGGTCTGGGGCTGAATGAGCAGTTCTTC. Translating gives CASSEGGLGLNEQFF.

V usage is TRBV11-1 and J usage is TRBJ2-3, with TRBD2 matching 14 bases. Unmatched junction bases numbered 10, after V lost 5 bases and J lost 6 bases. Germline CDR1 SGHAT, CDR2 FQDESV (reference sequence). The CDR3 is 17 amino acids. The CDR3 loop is CASSPGGLAGEVDTQYF. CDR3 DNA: TGTGCCAGCAGCCCCGGGGGACTAGCGGGGGAGGTTGATACGCAGTATTTT.

The CDR3 spells CASCEGQTNYGYTF. In DNA form, the CDR3 reads TGCGCCAGCTGTGAGGGGCAAACAAACTATGGCTACACCTTC. The chain recombines TRBV5-1 with TRBJ1-2; tentatively, D is TRBD1 (5 bases). Trimming removed 7 bases at V and 2 bases at J, with 15 bases between. Germline V lookup: CDR1 SGHRS, CDR2 YFSETQ. This CDR3 contains 14 residues.

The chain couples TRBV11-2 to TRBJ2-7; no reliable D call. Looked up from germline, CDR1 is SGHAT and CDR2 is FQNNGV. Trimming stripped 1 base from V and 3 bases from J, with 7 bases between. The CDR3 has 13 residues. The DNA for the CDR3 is TGTGCCAGCAGCTTAGCTGACGGCTACGAGCAGTACTTC. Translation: CASSLADGYEQYF.

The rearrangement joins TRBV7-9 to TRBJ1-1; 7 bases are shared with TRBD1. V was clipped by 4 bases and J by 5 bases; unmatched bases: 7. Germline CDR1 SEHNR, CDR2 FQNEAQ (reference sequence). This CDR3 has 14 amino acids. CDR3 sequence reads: CASSYPDRRTEAFF. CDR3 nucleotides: TGTGCCAGCAGCTACCCGGACAGGAGGACTGAAGCTTTCTTT.

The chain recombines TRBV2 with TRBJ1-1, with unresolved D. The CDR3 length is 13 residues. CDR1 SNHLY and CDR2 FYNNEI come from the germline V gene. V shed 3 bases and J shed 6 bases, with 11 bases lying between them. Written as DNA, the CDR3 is TGTGCCAGCAGTGAGCAGGCTGGCTCTGAAGCTTTCTTT. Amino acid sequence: CASSEQAGSEAFF.

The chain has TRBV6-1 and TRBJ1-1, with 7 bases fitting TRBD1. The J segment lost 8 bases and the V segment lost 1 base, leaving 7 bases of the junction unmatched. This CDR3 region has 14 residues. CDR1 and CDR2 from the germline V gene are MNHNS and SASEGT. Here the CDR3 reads CASSEVGDSLEAFF. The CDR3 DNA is TGTGCCAGCAGTGAAGTGGGGGACAGCCTCGAAGCTTTCTTT.

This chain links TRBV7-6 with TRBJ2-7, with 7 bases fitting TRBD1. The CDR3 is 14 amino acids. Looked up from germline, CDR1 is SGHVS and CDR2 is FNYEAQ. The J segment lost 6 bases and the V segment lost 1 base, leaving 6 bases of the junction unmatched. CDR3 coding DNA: TGTGCCAGCAGCTTAGAACAGGGGATCACCGAGCAGTACTTC. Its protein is CASSLEQGITEQYF.

The CDR3 sequence is CASSMRPGQVNSPLHF. CDR3 bases: TGTGCCAGTAGTATGCGACCGGGACAGGTTAACTCACCCCTCCACTTT. This chain links TRBV19 with TRBJ1-6; 8 bases align to TRBD1. After removal of 3 bases from V and 10 bases from J, the junction contained 11 bases not matched to a gene. Germline-derived CDR1 and CDR2 are LNHDA and SQIVND (reference sequence). The CDR3 is 16 amino acids. Variable domain in full (rest from reference TRBV19 and TRBJ1-6): DGGITQSPKYLFRKEGQNVTLSCEQNLNHDAMYWYRQDPGQGLRLIYYSQIVNDFQKGDIAEGYSVSREKKESFPLTVTSAQKNPTAFYLCASSMRPGQVNSPLHFGNGTRLTVT.